Sequencing of this T cell receptor (beta chain) was carried out in a study of tumor and adjacent non-tumor tissue in lung cancer. Study summary: Patients comprised approximately eleven adenocarcinoma, 2 squamous cell carcinoma and 1 small cell lung cancer.

TCRbeta libraries were built with three rounds of nested PCR, modified from ARM-PCR. TCRdb fed the multiplex PCR reads into MiXCR, producing one record per CDR3 protein. The repertoire holds 200,000 or so distinct CDR3 sequences, with 60% to 75% as singletons. RNA was extracted from bulk tissue without any cell sorting. Newly diagnosed lung cancer patients had thoracic surgery in China, August–late 2014, without prior chemotherapy. Study-level findings and limits: In normal lung, the top 100 clones were significantly more dominant than in tumor. TCR diversity was significantly greater in tumor than normal lung tissue.

Worth noting for this clonotype: No antigen is known for it. At one end the junction does not follow the germline gene, possibly because of a read error.

Per the germline V gene, CDR1 is SGHAT and CDR2 is FQNNGV. This CDR3 contains 15 residues. V and J are TRBV11-2 and TRBJ2-2; 7 bases line up with TRBD1. The source is a man aged 60 to 75 with non-small cell lung cancer. The sample taken for sequencing was lung tumor tissue. The CDR3 loop is CANSTTGTITGELFF. The CDR3 DNA follows: TGTGCCAACAGCACGACAGGGACAATTACCGGGGAGCTGTTTTTT. Variable domain in full (rest from reference TRBV11-2 and TRBJ2-2): EAGVAQSPRYKIIEKRQSVAFWCNPISGHATLYWYQQILGQGPKLLIQFQNNGVVDDSQLPKDRFSAERLKGVDSTLKIQPAKLEDSAVYLCANSTTGTITGELFFGEGSRLTVL.